This TCR beta chain was retrieved from a study of shared clonotypes between healthy human individuals. Sequencing used immunoSEQ multiplex PCR; TCRdb keeps in-frame clones, though not all of them. The table lists about 2 million clones, approximately 94% of them singletons. The length of the CDR3 is 16 residues. Germline V gene lookup returns CDR1 MNHNY and CDR2 SVGAGI (reference sequence). V shed 2 bases and J shed 4 bases, with 14 bases lying between them. Naivety among CD8 cells was defined by CD45RO negativity and positive CCR7 selection, thereby excluding terminally differentiated effector memory CD45RA+ cells.

The sequenced material came from naive CD8+ T cells sorted from blood. This TCR came from a man aged 18 to 30 in good health. V usage is TRBV6-6 and J usage is TRBJ1-4; D call uncertain. CDR3 bases: TGTGCCAGCAGTTACCCATCCACCGGGATTAATGAAAAACTGTTTTTT. Protein: CASSYPSTGINEKLFF.